This is a list of T cell receptor beta chains from one sample in a study of Ad26.COV2.S vaccination and SARS-CoV-2 variants. Generated by immunoSEQ multiplex PCR, the TCRdb table keeps only in-frame clones and is missing some. The top ten clones hold roughly 50% of a sample with fewer than 55,000 clones, approximately 80% of them seen once. Sequences were derived from peripheral blood, sampled after recovery from COVID-19. These TCRs come from a human donor who had recovered from COVID-19. The CDR3 runs from the conserved cysteine through the conserved F or W. The order of the fields is V gene, J gene, D gene, clone size, CDR3 DNA, CDR3 protein. D genes are given only for firm matches. A row's size may be missing; if present it is once, few, many or a size class.

>TRBV10-2|TRBJ1-3|NA|NA
TGCGCCAGCAGTGACCGCCGAAGGGGTGGAAACACCATATATTTT
CASSDRRRGGNTIYF
>TRBV30|TRBJ2-2|TRBD2|NA
TGTGCCTGGAGTGTACGGACTAGCGGGAGGATCGGGGAGCTGTTTTTT
CAWSVRTSGRIGELFF
>TRBV5-1|TRBJ2-7|NA|NA
TGCGCCAGCAGCGCCCTAGAAGAGCAGTACTTC
CASSALEEQYF
>TRBV5-1|TRBJ1-2|TRBD1|NA
TGCGCCAGCAGCTCCGGACAGGGGGCAGGGTATGGCTACACCTTC
CASSSGQGAGYGYTF
>TRBV12-3/TRBV12-4|TRBJ1-2|NA|once
TGTGCCAGCAGTTACGGGGATCGCTATGGCTACACCTTC
CASSYGDRYGYTF
>TRBV6-5|TRBJ2-7|NA|NA
TGTGCCAGCAAAGGCCAGGGGCCATCCTACGAGCAGTACTTC
CASKGQGPSYEQYF
>TRBV3-1/TRBV3-2|TRBJ1-2|NA|NA
TGTGCCAGCAGCCAAGGGGGGAGAGGCTACACCTTC
CASSQGGRGYTF
>TRBV25-1|TRBJ1-5|NA|NA
TGTGCCAGCAGTGAATCAGGGAGTGATCAGCCCCAGCATTTT
CASSESGSDQPQHF
>TRBV5-4|TRBJ1-5|NA|NA
TGTGCCAGCAGCTCTCGTTATAGCAATCAGCCCCAGCATTTT
CASSSRYSNQPQHF
>TRBV6-1|TRBJ1-2|NA|NA
TGTGCCAGCAGTGAGAGTGGCTACACCTTC
CASSESGYTF
>TRBV24-1|TRBJ1-1|TRBD1|NA
TGTGCCACCAGCCAGACAGGGGCGAACACTGAAGCTTTCTTT
CATSQTGANTEAFF
>TRBV18|TRBJ1-4|NA|once
TGTGCCAGCTCTCCCTCCCCGTCGGCTAATGAAAAACTGTTTTTT
CASSPSPSANEKLFF
>TRBV28|TRBJ2-7|NA|NA
TGTGCCAGCAGTTTAGGGGGACCAAGCACCTACGAGCAGTACTTC
CASSLGGPSTYEQYF
>TRBV4-1|TRBJ2-4|NA|few
TGCGCCAGCAGCCCCATCAGTAGGGTTGTTTCTGCCAAAAACATTCAGTACTTC
CASSPISRVVSAKNIQYF
>TRBV7-8|TRBJ2-1|NA|NA
TGTGCCAGCAGCTTAGCCGGGAGTCGGAATGAGCAGTTCTTC
CASSLAGSRNEQFF
>TRBV9|TRBJ2-3|NA|NA
TGTGCCAGCAGCGTAGACCCCCACAGCACAGATACGCAGTATTTT
CASSVDPHSTDTQYF
>TRBV6-5|TRBJ1-2|NA|once
TGTGCCAGCAGCCTAGGCAGAGGGAGCTATGGCTACACCTTC
CASSLGRGSYGYTF
>TRBV5-4|TRBJ1-2|NA|many
TGTGCCAGCAGATACACAGGGATGGCTTATGGCTACACCTTC
CASRYTGMAYGYTF
>TRBV7-2|TRBJ2-2|NA|NA
TGTGCCAGCAGCTTATTCCAGGGGCGGCCGAACACCGGGGAGCTGTTTTTT
CASSLFQGRPNTGELFF
>TRBV6-9|TRBJ1-2|NA|medium-sized
TGTGCCAGCCTCTATCGAATCGGCTACACCTTC
CASLYRIGYTF
>TRBV19|TRBJ1-1|NA|once
TGTGCCAGTAGTATGGGCCTAAGCAGGGGTACTGAAGCTTTCTTT
CASSMGLSRGTEAFF
>TRBV2|TRBJ2-5|NA|NA
TGTGCCAGCAAGGGACGGAATGAAGAGACCCAGTACTTC
CASKGRNEETQYF
>TRBV7-2|TRBJ2-5|NA|NA
TGTGCCAGCAGTTCCAAGGCGGCTCGAGAGACCCAGTACTTC
CASSSKAARETQYF
>TRBV6-5|TRBJ2-7|NA|NA
TGTGCCAGCAGTTGGGGGACAACCGAGCAGTACTTC
CASSWGTTEQYF
>TRBV24-1|TRBJ2-2|TRBD1|NA
TGTGCCACCAGTGATTTTATTACTCGGACAGGGGGCGCGAACACCGGGGAGCTGTTTTTT
CATSDFITRTGGANTGELFF
>TRBV9|TRBJ2-7|NA|NA
TGTGCCAGCAGCGCGGGACCGATTTACGAGCAGTACTTC
CASSAGPIYEQYF
>TRBV30|TRBJ1-1|NA|NA
TGTGCCTGGAGTTTGGACACTGAAGCTTTCTTT
CAWSLDTEAFF
>TRBV24-1|TRBJ1-1|NA|once
TGTGCCACCACTCCGGGACCGCTCGGAAACACTGAAGCTTTCTTT
CATTPGPLGNTEAFF
>TRBV2|TRBJ1-3|NA|NA
TGTGCCAGCAGTGGCCAGGGAGGTGGAAACACCATATATTTT
CASSGQGGGNTIYF
>TRBV4-1|TRBJ2-4|TRBD2|NA
TGCGCCAGCAGGAACCTAGGGGAGGGAAACATTCAGTACTTC
CASRNLGEGNIQYF
>TRBV19|TRBJ1-1|NA|NA
TGTGCCAGTAGTATTGGAAGCATGAACACTGAAGCTTTCTTT
CASSIGSMNTEAFF
>TRBV28|TRBJ1-4|NA|NA
TGTGCCGGTGGGGGGCAAGGTAATGAAAAACTGTTTTTT
CAGGGQGNEKLFF
>TRBV6-5|TRBJ1-6|TRBD1|NA
TGTGCCAGCAGCAGGGGGCAGGCCTATAATTCACCCCTCCACTTT
CASSRGQAYNSPLHF
>TRBV2|TRBJ2-1|TRBD2|NA
TGTGCCAGCAGTGAGTTACTAGCGGCCTACAATGAGCAGTTCTTC
CASSELLAAYNEQFF
>TRBV5-1|TRBJ1-1|TRBD1|NA
TGCGCCAGCAGCTCCCTGACAGGGTTCAGTACTGAAGCTTTCTTT
CASSSLTGFSTEAFF
>TRBV7-9|TRBJ1-2|TRBD1|NA
TGTGCCAGCAGCTCCGACAGGGATTATGGCTACACCTTC
CASSSDRDYGYTF
>TRBV28|TRBJ1-2|NA|many
TGTGCCAGCAGTAATCCGGGACCAAGAAATGGCTACACCTTC
CASSNPGPRNGYTF
>TRBV5-1|TRBJ2-5|TRBD1|NA
TGCGCCAGCAGCTTGAACAGGGGGGTCCAAGAGACCCAGTACTTC
CASSLNRGVQETQYF
>TRBV7-9|TRBJ2-1|NA|NA
TGTGCCAGCAGCCTCCGGGGGGCCCATTTCTCCTACAATGAGCAGTTCTTC
CASSLRGAHFSYNEQFF
>TRBV7-3|TRBJ1-1|NA|NA
TGTGCCAGCAGCTTCGACGACAGGTTCTCTGAAGCTTTCTTT
CASSFDDRFSEAFF
>TRBV25-1|TRBJ1-1|NA|NA
TGTGCCAGCAGCCAGGGTCTTATCACTGAAGCTTTCTTT
CASSQGLITEAFF
>TRBV5-1|TRBJ1-1|TRBD1|NA
TGCGCCAGCAGCTCCGACCCCGGGACAGCGAACACTGAAGCTTTCTTT
CASSSDPGTANTEAFF
>TRBV15|TRBJ2-6|NA|NA
TGTGCCACCACCCGAAATACCTGGGTCTCTGGGGCCAACGTCCTGACTTTC
CATTRNTWVSGANVLTF
>TRBV7-7|TRBJ2-1|TRBD1|medium-sized
TGTGCCAGCAGCCCCGGACAGGGGGTTTACAATGAGCAGTTCTTC
CASSPGQGVYNEQFF
>TRBV3-1/TRBV3-2|TRBJ1-1|NA|once
TGTGCCAGCAGCCAAGTAGGCTCGGTGACTGAAGCTTTCTTT
CASSQVGSVTEAFF
>TRBV6-6|TRBJ1-5|NA|NA
TGTGCCAGCAGCGGCGGTGGAGGACCTGGGGGACGGCCCCAGCATTTT
CASSGGGGPGGRPQHF
>TRBV19|TRBJ2-5|TRBD2|once
TGTGCCAGTCCCGGGACTAGCGGGTTATCGTACCAAGAGACCCAGTACTTC
CASPGTSGLSYQETQYF
>TRBV9|TRBJ2-1|TRBD2|NA
TGTGCCAGCAGCGTAGCTAGCGGGAGGACGTACAATGAGCAGTTCTTC
CASSVASGRTYNEQFF
>TRBV19|TRBJ2-6|NA|NA
TGTGCCAGTAATAGTTGGGATGGGGCCAACGTCCTGACTTTC
CASNSWDGANVLTF
>TRBV5-1|TRBJ1-2|NA|NA
TGCGCCAGCAGCTTGACAGGAGAAGGGGACTATGGCTACACCTTC
CASSLTGEGDYGYTF
>TRBV24-1|TRBJ1-1|NA|medium-sized
TGTGCCACCAGTGATTCCTCAAGTGGGAACACTGAAGCTTTCTTT
CATSDSSSGNTEAFF
>TRBV4-2|TRBJ2-3|TRBD1|NA
TGTGCCAGCAGCCAAGAAGGACTTGACAGGGGTAGCACAGATACGCAGTATTTT
CASSQEGLDRGSTDTQYF
>TRBV30|TRBJ2-1|TRBD2|NA
TGTGCCTGGAGGGCTAGCGGGACTTACAATGAGCAGTTCTTC
CAWRASGTYNEQFF
>TRBV5-1|TRBJ1-1|NA|NA
TGCGCCAGCAGCCCTGGGAGTTCACGAGACACTGAAGCTTTCTTT
CASSPGSSRDTEAFF
>TRBV7-9|TRBJ1-4|TRBD1|NA
TGTGCCAGCAGCCCCCCCGGGACAGGGGGTGGGAAACTGTTTTTT
CASSPPGTGGGKLFF
>TRBV29-1|TRBJ1-4|NA|once
TGCAGCGTTGAACCCTTTCCCCGGGACGCGGATGAAAAACTGTTTTTT
CSVEPFPRDADEKLFF
>TRBV2|TRBJ1-5|NA|NA
TGTGCCAGCAGTGATCGGGGGGTAGGTCAGCCCCAGCATTTT
CASSDRGVGQPQHF
>TRBV5-1|TRBJ2-3|NA|NA
TGCGCCAGCAGCTTGCCCCTGATCACTAGCACAGATACGCAGTATTTT
CASSLPLITSTDTQYF